The 4 T cell receptor beta chains below all came from one sample that was sequenced in a study of PD-1 blockade in classical Hodgkin lymphoma. Each of the patients experienced relapse following autologous stem cell transplantation, and their brentuximab vedotin exposure differed. Repertoires were generated with immunoSEQ multiplex PCR, while TCRdb's copy carries only in-frame clones and drops some. The data show roughly 97,000 clones, over 80% seen once. Sequenced here: peripheral blood mononuclear cells (PBMCs), sampled at baseline. The receptors were sampled from a human donor with classical Hodgkin lymphoma.

The chain carries TRBV5-1 and TRBJ1-3; TRBD1 matches 7 bases. With 0 bases clipped from V and 4 bases from J, the junction kept 7 bases outside the gene matches. The CDR3 runs 16 residues. Looked up from germline, CDR1 is SGHRS and CDR2 is YFSETQ. The CDR3 DNA reads TGCGCCAGCAGCTTGGAAGGAGGGACAGTGGGAAACACCATATATTTT. Protein: CASSLEGGTVGNTIYF. Full variable domain (missing parts from reference TRBV5-1 and TRBJ1-3): KAGVTQTPRYLIKTRGQQVTLSCSPISGHRSVSWYQQTPGQGLQFLFEYFSETQRNKGNFPGRFSGRQFSNSRSEMNVSTLELGDSALYLCASSLEGGTVGNTIYFGEGSWLTVV.

This chain joins TRBV9 and TRBJ2-5; a weak D match, TRBD2 (6 bases). Germline CDR1 is SGDLS and CDR2 is YYNGEE. V was pared by 4 bases and J by 5 bases, with 24 bases between. This CDR3 is built from 17 residues. The CDR3 spells CASSHSPGGRVGETQYF. In DNA, the CDR3 is TGTGCCAGCAGCCACTCCCCCGGAGGGAGAGTCGGGGAGACCCAGTACTTC.

The V call is TRBV10-3, the J call TRBJ1-1; the D is unclear. Germline V CDR1 and CDR2: ENHRY, SYGVKD. V lost 7 bases to trimming and J lost 2 bases, with 11 bases between them. The CDR3 has 13 residues. As DNA, the CDR3 is TGTGCCATCACCCCGGAAGTTAACACTGAAGCTTTCTTT. This codes for CAITPEVNTEAFF.

The J gene is TRBJ2-5, the V gene TRBV10-3; D is ambiguous. CDR3 length equals 12 residues. The germline V gene has CDR1 ENHRY and CDR2 SYGVKD. Trimming stripped 4 bases from V and 5 bases from J, with 8 bases between. DNA of the CDR3: TGTGCCATCAGTGGGTACGGGGAGACCCAGTACTTC. Translating it yields CAISGYGETQYF.